The source of this TCR beta chain is a study of T cell repertoires in cytomegalovirus infection. Study overall: Public TCR beta signatures indicated both CMV infection and matching HLA type.

V lost 5 bases, J lost 0 bases, and 14 bases lay in between. Looked up from germline, CDR1 is SGHTA and CDR2 is FQGNSA. The CDR3 is 16 residues long. TCRdb reprocessed the reads via MiXCR and lists one record per CDR3 protein. The sample has 290,000 or so distinct CDR3 sequences, under 30% seen once. This clonotype showed up many times. The source of this sequence is a human donor in good health (CMV status not recorded). Some clones in this sample may be carry-over from other donors' samples. The sequenced sample was PBMCs. The J gene is TRBJ2-1, the V gene TRBV7-2; a possible D gene is TRBD2 (6 bases). The CDR3, as DNA: TGTGCCAGCAGCCCCCCCCGCGGGGTCTCCTACAATGAGCAGTTCTTC. Its protein product is CASSPPRGVSYNEQFF.